These 3 T cell receptor beta chains originate from one sample sequenced in a study of blood T cell repertoires in COVID-19. TCRdb keeps only in-frame clones here, not all; method: immunoSEQ multiplex PCR. The sample shows about 200,000 clones, roughly 90% of them seen only once. The specimen was peripheral blood. These receptors were collected from a man in his sixties who had recovered from COVID-19.

The rearrangement joins TRBV12-3 or TRBV12-4 to TRBJ2-7, with 8 bases matching TRBD1. V lost 6 bases, J lost 6 bases, and 7 bases stayed unmatched. The CDR3 has 13 residues. DNA of the CDR3: TGTGCCAGCAGCCGATCAGGGGGCCGCGAGCAGTACTTC. Residues: CASSRSGGREQYF.

V usage is TRBV2 and J usage is TRBJ1-4; weak D call: TRBD1 (6 bases). Trimming took 7 bases from V and 7 from J, leaving 13 bases between them. The length of the CDR3 is 13 residues. The germline V gene encodes CDR1 SNHLY and CDR2 FYNNEI. CDR3 DNA sequence: TGTGCCAGCATGGGGGCAGTTCTTGAAAAACTGTTTTTT. Translated, it gives CASMGAVLEKLFF.

This clone was recorded only once. Distinct nucleotide sequences in the sample also encode this CDR3. The chain recombines TRBV27 with TRBJ1-2, with no clear D. Trimming shortened V by 3 bases and J by 4 bases, and 9 bases separated the two germline ends. There are 13 residues in the CDR3. The germline V gene has CDR1 MNHEY and CDR2 SMNVEV (reference sequence). As DNA, the CDR3 is TGTGCCAGCAGTTTTCGGGGTAGCTATGGCTACACCTTC. It translates to CASSFRGSYGYTF.